This T cell receptor beta chain was sequenced in a study of blood T cell repertoires in COVID-19. Study context: Sites across the United States, Italy and Spain contributed samples from acute and convalescent COVID-19.

Only one count was recorded for this clone. Using immunoSEQ multiplex PCR, the repertoire was profiled, and TCRdb retains in-frame clones only, with some absent. The table includes roughly 250,000 clones, 88% detected once. The CDR3 consists of 16 residues. V dropped 1 base and J dropped 4 bases, with 14 bases sitting between them. The germline CDR1 and CDR2 sequences are SGHKS and YYEKEE (reference sequence). The chain links TRBV5-5 to TRBJ1-4; D remains ambiguous. Sequencing used PBMCs or T cells enriched from blood (not recorded which). The origin of this receptor is a woman aged 35 to 49 who had been exposed to COVID-19. The CDR3 reads CASSLPRTDFNEKLFF. CDR3 in DNA: TGTGCCAGCAGCTTGCCCCGGACGGACTTTAATGAAAAACTGTTTTTT.